The rows below give T cell receptor beta chains drawn from one sample of a study of cytomegalovirus exposure and HLA in healthy donors. Sequencing was performed with immunoSEQ multiplex PCR; in TCRdb, only in-frame clones are kept and a portion is missing. The sample consists of some 150,000 clones, 71% of them appearing once. The specimen was PBMCs. The receptors were sampled from a woman aged 25 to 39 in good health and CMV-seronegative. Both conserved end residues are part of each CDR3. Each record gives: clone size, V gene, D gene, J gene, CDR3 DNA, CDR3 protein. D genes are given only for firm matches. Some rows have no size entry. The others give once, few or many, or a class for an expanded clone.

NA	TRBV18	TRBD2	TRBJ2-5	TGTGCCAGCTCACCCCGGGGGGGCGCGGAGACCCAGTACTTC	CASSPRGGAETQYF
NA	TRBV7-9	TRBD2	TRBJ2-1	TGTGCCAGCAGCTTAGTTAGCGGGAGAAACAATGAGCAGTTCTTC	CASSLVSGRNNEQFF
NA	TRBV5-6	TRBD2	TRBJ2-7	TGTGCCAGCAGCCGCGGACTAGCCTCCGAGCAGTACTTC	CASSRGLASEQYF
NA	TRBV2	NA	TRBJ1-2	TGTGCCAGCAGTGAGGGCCAGAACTATGGCTACACCTTC	CASSEGQNYGYTF
NA	TRBV6-1	NA	TRBJ1-5	TGTGCCAGCAGTGAAGCCCCAAATCAGCCCCAGCATTTT	CASSEAPNQPQHF
NA	TRBV7-6	TRBD1	TRBJ1-1	TGTGCCAGCAGCTTTTCAGGGGGCTTGTACACTGAAGCTTTCTTT	CASSFSGGLYTEAFF
once	TRBV13	NA	TRBJ2-1	TGTGCCAGCAGCTTAGTGGAGGCTAGCGAATACAATGAGCAGTTCTTC	CASSLVEASEYNEQFF
NA	TRBV11-2	NA	TRBJ2-7	TGTGCCAGCAGGGGCTACAGGTCACGCGAGCAGTACTTC	CASRGYRSREQYF
NA	TRBV5-6	TRBD1	TRBJ2-2	TGTGCCAGCAGCTTGGGGGACAGATCTTACACCGGGGAGCTGTTTTTT	CASSLGDRSYTGELFF
NA	TRBV28	TRBD2	TRBJ2-7	TGTGCCAGCAGTTTAAAGGGTACTAGCGGGAGACTCGCGGGCGGGCAGTACTTC	CASSLKGTSGRLAGGQYF
NA	TRBV4-2	TRBD1	TRBJ2-7	TGTGCCAGCAGCCAAATGGGGACAGCAAACGAGCAGTACTTC	CASSQMGTANEQYF
few	TRBV28	NA	TRBJ1-2	TGTGCCAGCTCCCGGACCGGGAGCTATGGCTACACCTTC	CASSRTGSYGYTF
once	TRBV10-3	NA	TRBJ2-3	TGTGCCATCAGTGAGGGTCGGGATGGCGATACGCAGTATTTT	CAISEGRDGDTQYF
NA	TRBV28	NA	TRBJ1-4	TGTGCCAGCAGTATCCCCTGGGAGGAAAAACTGTTTTTT	CASSIPWEEKLFF
NA	TRBV5-6	TRBD1	TRBJ2-7	TGTGCCAGCAGGAGGGACAGGGGGCCGGAGCTATTCAACTACGAGCAGTACTTC	CASRRDRGPELFNYEQYF
once	TRBV28	NA	TRBJ1-1	TGTGCCAGCAGTTGGGGGGGTTCGGTGAACACTGAAGCTTTCTTT	CASSWGGSVNTEAFF
few	TRBV29-1	TRBD1	TRBJ1-5	TGCAGCGTCCTTGACAGGGGCAATCAGCCCCAGCATTTT	CSVLDRGNQPQHF
few	TRBV6-6	TRBD1	TRBJ2-3	TGTGCCAGCAGTTACACCGGGACAGGGGGTTCAGATACGCAGTATTTT	CASSYTGTGGSDTQYF
NA	TRBV21-1	NA	TRBJ1-2	TGTGCCAGCAGCATCAGGGTAAATGGCTACACCTTC	CASSIRVNGYTF
NA	TRBV15	TRBD2	TRBJ2-5	TGTGCCACCAGCAGCGGTAGCGGGAGGGGCCAAGAGACCCAGTACTTC	CATSSGSGRGQETQYF
once	TRBV18	NA	TRBJ1-1	TGTGCCAGCTTTTCCTTAGTGTCCACTGAAGCTTTCTTT	CASFSLVSTEAFF
few	TRBV7-2	TRBD1	TRBJ2-7	TGTGCCAGCAGCCCTTGGGGACAGGGGAGGTACGAGCAGTACTTC	CASSPWGQGRYEQYF
NA	TRBV6-5	TRBD2	TRBJ2-6	TGTGCCAGCAGTTCGGGGACTACAAGGGCCAACGTCCTGACTTTC	CASSSGTTRANVLTF
NA	TRBV6-5	TRBD1	TRBJ1-3	TGTGCCAGCAGTCAAACAGGGGGCTCTGGAAACACCATATATTTT	CASSQTGGSGNTIYF
once	TRBV4-3	TRBD2	TRBJ2-1	TGCGCCAGCAGCCAATACCAGCGGGAGGGCCACGACAATGAGCAGTTCTTC	CASSQYQREGHDNEQFF
NA	TRBV5-5	TRBD2	TRBJ2-1	TGTGCCAGCAGAACGGGAGGGAGAGATGAGCAGTTCTTC	CASRTGGRDEQFF
NA	TRBV5-6	TRBD2	TRBJ2-1	TGTGCCAGCAGCTCATCTAGCGGTGAGCAGTTCTTC	CASSSSSGEQFF
NA	TRBV9	NA	TRBJ2-7	TGTGCCAGCAGCGTAGGTCAGGCGAACTACGAGCAGTACTTC	CASSVGQANYEQYF
few	TRBV7-9	TRBD1	TRBJ2-7	TGTGCCAGCAGCTACGCAGGGGGCAGGTACGAGCAGTACTTC	CASSYAGGRYEQYF
NA	TRBV4-1	NA	TRBJ1-5	TGCGCCAGCCATCGTACAGGGTTGGGCAATCAGCCCCAGCATTTT	CASHRTGLGNQPQHF
NA	TRBV5-6	TRBD1	TRBJ1-4	TGTGCCAGCAGCCTAAGACAGGGGGCAACTAATGAAAAACTGTTTTTT	CASSLRQGATNEKLFF
NA	TRBV5-6	TRBD2	TRBJ2-7	TGTGCCAGCAGCTTTAGCGGGGACTCCTACGAGCAGTACTTC	CASSFSGDSYEQYF
few	TRBV19	TRBD1	TRBJ1-1	TGTGCCAGTAGTGCCGCACAGGGGGCCGTGTTCACTGAAGCTTTCTTT	CASSAAQGAVFTEAFF
once	TRBV7-2	TRBD2	TRBJ2-2	TGTGCCAGCAGCCTGGGACTAGCGGCCGGGGAGCTGTTTTTT	CASSLGLAAGELFF
NA	TRBV7-9	NA	TRBJ2-1	TGTTCCAGCAGCTCACTAAACAATGAGCAGTTCTTC	CSSSSLNNEQFF
once	TRBV29-1	TRBD1	TRBJ1-1	TGCAGCGCAGAGACAGGGTTACGAACTGAAGCTTTCTTT	CSAETGLRTEAFF
once	TRBV5-8	TRBD2	TRBJ2-7	TGTGCCAGCAGCTCAGGACTAGCGGGAGGGATCTCCTACGAGCAGTACTTC	CASSSGLAGGISYEQYF
few	TRBV6-6	NA	TRBJ1-2	TGTGCCAGCAGACCCGACAGAACCTATGGCTACACCTTC	CASRPDRTYGYTF
NA	TRBV9	NA	TRBJ2-7	TGTGCCAGCAGCGGTGACAACTACGAGCAGTACTTC	CASSGDNYEQYF
NA	TRBV9	NA	TRBJ1-4	TGTGCCAGCAGCGTCGGGCAGGGGCTAACTAATGAAAAACTGTTTTTT	CASSVGQGLTNEKLFF
NA	TRBV6-1	TRBD1	TRBJ1-1	TGTGCCAGCAACAACAGGGGGTACATGAACACTGAAGCTTTCTTT	CASNNRGYMNTEAFF
NA	TRBV18	NA	TRBJ2-5	TGTGCCAGCTCACCAACCCGGGGGGCGACCCAGTACTTC	CASSPTRGATQYF
once	TRBV11-2	NA	TRBJ2-7	TGTGCCAGCAGCTTAGCCGCGGGGCCCTACGAGCAGTACTTC	CASSLAAGPYEQYF
NA	TRBV2	NA	TRBJ1-6	TGTGCCAGCAGCGACTCTTCACCCCTCCACTTT	CASSDSSPLHF
few	TRBV28	NA	TRBJ1-2	TGTGCCAGCAGGATCGACAGTCTCCATGGCTACACCTTC	CASRIDSLHGYTF
NA	TRBV29-1	TRBD1	TRBJ1-4	TGCAGCGCCGGGACAGGGACTAATGAAAAACTGTTTTTT	CSAGTGTNEKLFF
NA	TRBV5-5	NA	TRBJ1-2	TGTGCCAGCAGAGGACAACCTAGGCATGGCTACACCTTC	CASRGQPRHGYTF
NA	TRBV11-2	NA	TRBJ2-5	TGTGCCAGCAGCAGCCAAATGTACCAAGAGACCCAGTACTTC	CASSSQMYQETQYF
NA	TRBV27	NA	TRBJ2-7	TGTGCCAGCAGTTTATCGAATGTCTACAGATTCTATGAGCAGTACTTC	CASSLSNVYRFYEQYF
once	TRBV6-5	NA	TRBJ2-1	TGTGCCAGCACCCCTCCCGGCGGGACCTACAATGAGCAGTTCTTC	CASTPPGGTYNEQFF
NA	TRBV5-1	NA	TRBJ2-1	TGCGCCAGCGGAACCCAATCAAACGGGGATGAGCAGTTCTTC	CASGTQSNGDEQFF
NA	TRBV13	NA	TRBJ2-2	TGTGCCAGCAGCCCCCGGGCCGGGGAGCTGTTTTTT	CASSPRAGELFF
NA	TRBV30	NA	TRBJ2-2	TGTGCCTGGAGGACGGGGGGCGGGTACACCGGGGAGCTGTTTTTT	CAWRTGGGYTGELFF
NA	TRBV6-5	TRBD2	TRBJ2-1	TGTGCCAGCAGTACCGTCGGGACTAGCGGGAGGGGTCCGTTCTTC	CASSTVGTSGRGPFF